Listed below are T cell receptor beta chains from one sample, sequenced in a study of Tregs in tolerant kidney transplant recipients. Profiled with immunoSEQ multiplex PCR; TCRdb holds only in-frame clones, not every one. Among around 50,000 clones listed, 65% to 85% were seen once. Sequencing was done on a sample of CD4+ T cells from blood. The source of these receptors is a human donor in good health. Each CDR3 is given without its conserved first and last residue. Fields, in order: CDR3 protein, J gene, clone size, V gene, CDR3 length. Where a row states a size, it is once, few, many or the class of an expanded clone; other rows omit it.

CDR3 protein: ATSLLLGRYEQY
J gene: TRBJ2-7
clone size: .
V gene: TRBV6-6
CDR3 length: 12

CDR3 protein: ALSAAGNEKLF
J gene: TRBJ1-4
clone size: .
V gene: TRBV30
CDR3 length: 11

CDR3 protein: ASSSGRTGTQY
J gene: TRBJ2-5
clone size: once
V gene: TRBV6-6
CDR3 length: 11

CDR3 protein: ASSLKGTNTEAF
J gene: TRBJ1-1
clone size: .
V gene: TRBV7-8
CDR3 length: 12

CDR3 protein: ASSLGGQSEAF
J gene: TRBJ1-1
clone size: .
V gene: TRBV7-2
CDR3 length: 11

CDR3 protein: ASSRGLHYGYT
J gene: TRBJ1-2
clone size: once
V gene: TRBV6-5
CDR3 length: 11

CDR3 protein: ASSFLPSRAYEQY
J gene: TRBJ2-7
clone size: .
V gene: TRBV11-2
CDR3 length: 13

CDR3 protein: ASSSAGGALENEQF
J gene: TRBJ2-1
clone size: .
V gene: TRBV11-2
CDR3 length: 14

CDR3 protein: ASSLLAVHTNTGELF
J gene: TRBJ2-2
clone size: .
V gene: TRBV7-9
CDR3 length: 15

CDR3 protein: ASSRMGLDQETQY
J gene: TRBJ2-5
clone size: .
V gene: TRBV11-1
CDR3 length: 13

CDR3 protein: ASSDRQGNQETQY
J gene: TRBJ2-5
clone size: .
V gene: TRBV7-2
CDR3 length: 13

CDR3 protein: ATQGAPGELF
J gene: TRBJ2-2
clone size: .
V gene: TRBV19
CDR3 length: 10

CDR3 protein: ASSTWDRQVHT
J gene: TRBJ1-2
clone size: .
V gene: TRBV19
CDR3 length: 11

CDR3 protein: ACRTSGSRGGELF
J gene: TRBJ2-2
clone size: .
V gene: TRBV7-2
CDR3 length: 13

CDR3 protein: ASNGDSSYNEQF
J gene: TRBJ2-1
clone size: .
V gene: TRBV2
CDR3 length: 12

CDR3 protein: SAVRIGYLGYT
J gene: TRBJ1-2
clone size: .
V gene: TRBV29-1
CDR3 length: 11

CDR3 protein: ATTGRWDASNEAF
J gene: TRBJ1-1
clone size: .
V gene: TRBV4-1
CDR3 length: 13

CDR3 protein: ASSPLPGVSTEAF
J gene: TRBJ1-1
clone size: once
V gene: TRBV18
CDR3 length: 13

CDR3 protein: ASSLGGLAGSTDTQY
J gene: TRBJ2-3
clone size: .
V gene: TRBV5-1
CDR3 length: 15

CDR3 protein: ASTSLAGGHSNEQF
J gene: TRBJ2-1
clone size: .
V gene: TRBV4-2
CDR3 length: 14

CDR3 protein: ASMHRIGNTIY
J gene: TRBJ1-3
clone size: few
V gene: TRBV19
CDR3 length: 11

CDR3 protein: ASSIEPGWTSGSATDTQY
J gene: TRBJ2-3
clone size: .
V gene: TRBV19
CDR3 length: 18

CDR3 protein: ASSRERNTGELF
J gene: TRBJ2-2
clone size: .
V gene: TRBV19
CDR3 length: 12

CDR3 protein: ASSLGGLAGIGEQY
J gene: TRBJ2-7
clone size: .
V gene: TRBV7-2
CDR3 length: 14

CDR3 protein: ASSQQAVGNTEAF
J gene: TRBJ1-1
clone size: few
V gene: TRBV6-6
CDR3 length: 13

CDR3 protein: ASSPGLLGNQPQH
J gene: TRBJ1-5
clone size: .
V gene: TRBV27
CDR3 length: 13

CDR3 protein: AWSVVGGVPNQPQH
J gene: TRBJ1-5
clone size: .
V gene: TRBV30
CDR3 length: 14

CDR3 protein: ASSTSPSGEQY
J gene: TRBJ2-7
clone size: .
V gene: TRBV5-1
CDR3 length: 11

CDR3 protein: ASSLPPGLKIGEQF
J gene: TRBJ2-1
clone size: .
V gene: TRBV7-9
CDR3 length: 14

CDR3 protein: ASSLGTHGYT
J gene: TRBJ1-2
clone size: .
V gene: TRBV7-2
CDR3 length: 10

CDR3 protein: ASSLDGVTEAF
J gene: TRBJ1-1
clone size: .
V gene: TRBV11-3
CDR3 length: 11

CDR3 protein: ASSSGGGSGNIQY
J gene: TRBJ2-4
clone size: .
V gene: TRBV9
CDR3 length: 13

CDR3 protein: ASSLRTSLGQF
J gene: TRBJ2-1
clone size: .
V gene: TRBV5-1
CDR3 length: 11

CDR3 protein: ASSPGTSGGAAETQY
J gene: TRBJ2-5
clone size: once
V gene: TRBV7-3
CDR3 length: 15

CDR3 protein: ASTRRGRGSYEQY
J gene: TRBJ2-7
clone size: .
V gene: TRBV6-1
CDR3 length: 13

CDR3 protein: ASSRVRDTGELF
J gene: TRBJ2-2
clone size: .
V gene: TRBV19
CDR3 length: 12

CDR3 protein: ASSRQNTEAF
J gene: TRBJ1-1
clone size: .
V gene: TRBV2
CDR3 length: 10

CDR3 protein: AVPRPGTYEQY
J gene: TRBJ2-7
clone size: .
V gene: TRBV6-1
CDR3 length: 11

CDR3 protein: ASSSRTGNGEKLF
J gene: TRBJ1-4
clone size: .
V gene: TRBV4-3
CDR3 length: 13

CDR3 protein: ASSSHVGTEAF
J gene: TRBJ1-1
clone size: .
V gene: TRBV5-1
CDR3 length: 11

CDR3 protein: ASSLYTGSGGTQY
J gene: TRBJ2-5
clone size: .
V gene: TRBV9
CDR3 length: 13

CDR3 protein: AWSSLYNEQF
J gene: TRBJ2-1
clone size: .
V gene: TRBV30
CDR3 length: 10

CDR3 protein: ASSQRTSGGADTQY
J gene: TRBJ2-3
clone size: .
V gene: TRBV11-1
CDR3 length: 14

CDR3 protein: ASSLTLGSPVLSYGYT
J gene: TRBJ1-2
clone size: .
V gene: TRBV7-2
CDR3 length: 16